A selection of T cell receptor beta chains follows, all from one sample in a study of blood T cell repertoires in COVID-19. Method: immunoSEQ multiplex PCR; TCRdb's copy keeps in-frame clones and lacks some. The sample shows about 200,000 clones, 86% of them seen only once. The sequencing input was PBMCs or T cells enriched from blood (not recorded which). These TCRs come from a woman aged 25-40 years who had been exposed to COVID-19. Both conserved end residues are part of each CDR3. The D gene is left open where the match is weak. Not all rows give a size; the values are once, few, many and, for expanded clones, a class.

size: few
V: TRBV7-3
J: TRBJ1-1
D: NA
DNA: TGTGCCAGCAGCTTAGGCTTCGTGAAGAACACTGAAGCTTTCTTT
CDR3: CASSLGFVKNTEAFF

size: NA
V: TRBV6-5
J: TRBJ1-2
D: TRBD1
DNA: TGTGCCAGCAATACCCAGGGGGAAGTCTATGGCTACACCTTC
CDR3: CASNTQGEVYGYTF

size: NA
V: TRBV5-6
J: TRBJ1-1
D: TRBD1
DNA: TGTGCCAGCAGCTTGAAACAGGCGGACAGGAGGGCGAACACTGAAGCTTTCTTT
CDR3: CASSLKQADRRANTEAFF

size: NA
V: TRBV18
J: TRBJ2-7
D: TRBD1
DNA: TGTGCCAGCTCCCAGGGACAGGGGGCGCGCGAGCAGTACTTC
CDR3: CASSQGQGAREQYF

size: NA
V: TRBV6-2/TRBV6-3
J: TRBJ2-7
D: NA
DNA: TGTGCCAGCAGCCGCGCGCTACAGGGAGTGATGAACGAGCAGTACTTC
CDR3: CASSRALQGVMNEQYF

size: NA
V: TRBV7-8
J: TRBJ2-7
D: TRBD2
DNA: TGTGCCAGCAGCTCCAGAGGTGGTAGCGGGGGGATCTCCTACGAGCAGTACTTC
CDR3: CASSSRGGSGGISYEQYF

size: NA
V: TRBV9
J: TRBJ2-7
D: TRBD1
DNA: TGTGCCAGCAGCGTAGGGACAGGGGGCACCTACGAGCAGTACTTC
CDR3: CASSVGTGGTYEQYF

size: NA
V: TRBV19
J: TRBJ2-1
D: NA
DNA: TGTGCCAGTAGTTCGGGTTACTACAATGAGCAGTTCTTC
CDR3: CASSSGYYNEQFF

size: once
V: TRBV27
J: TRBJ2-6
D: TRBD1
DNA: TGTGCCAGCAGTTCGACAGGGGCTGGGGCCAACGTCCTGACTTTC
CDR3: CASSSTGAGANVLTF

size: NA
V: TRBV7-3
J: TRBJ2-2
D: TRBD2
DNA: TGTGCCAGCAGCTCTGGACTAGCCGGGGAGCTGTTTTTT
CDR3: CASSSGLAGELFF

size: few
V: TRBV4-1
J: TRBJ2-2
D: NA
DNA: TGCGCCAGCAGCCAAGCAGAACACACCGGGGAGCTGTTTTTT
CDR3: CASSQAEHTGELFF

size: NA
V: TRBV5-1
J: TRBJ2-1
D: TRBD1
DNA: TGCGCCAGCAGCTCCCGGGACAGGGAGAACAATGAGCAGTTCTTC
CDR3: CASSSRDRENNEQFF

size: NA
V: TRBV7-2
J: TRBJ1-6
D: NA
DNA: TGTGCCAGCAGGGGGGCAGGGCGGTCACCCCTCCACTTT
CDR3: CASRGAGRSPLHF

size: NA
V: TRBV6-5
J: TRBJ2-2
D: NA
DNA: TGTGCCAGCGGTCGGGATTGGAACACCGGGGAGCTGTTTTTT
CDR3: CASGRDWNTGELFF

size: NA
V: TRBV6-5
J: TRBJ1-3
D: TRBD1
DNA: TGTGCCAGCAGCCGGACAGGGGGCGAAGGAAACACCATATATTTT
CDR3: CASSRTGGEGNTIYF

size: NA
V: TRBV6-1
J: TRBJ2-3
D: TRBD2
DNA: TGTGCCAGCAGTGAATATGTTCCGTCTAGCGGAACTTCAGATACGCAGTATTTT
CDR3: CASSEYVPSSGTSDTQYF

size: NA
V: TRBV28
J: TRBJ2-1
D: NA
DNA: TGTGCCAGCAAGCCGTGGAGGGAAAATGAGCAGTTCTTC
CDR3: CASKPWRENEQFF

size: NA
V: TRBV9
J: TRBJ1-2
D: NA
DNA: TGTGCCAGCAGCGGACGACAGGTTAACTATGGCTACACCTTC
CDR3: CASSGRQVNYGYTF

size: few
V: TRBV29-1
J: TRBJ1-1
D: TRBD1
DNA: TGCAGCGTCTTAGGGGGCATGAACACTGAAGCTTTCTTT
CDR3: CSVLGGMNTEAFF

size: NA
V: TRBV12-3/TRBV12-4
J: TRBJ1-2
D: NA
DNA: TGTGCCAGCAGTTCCCAGGGGATATATGGCTACACCTTC
CDR3: CASSSQGIYGYTF

size: once
V: TRBV13
J: TRBJ2-5
D: TRBD2
DNA: TGTGCCAGCAGCTCAAGACTAGCGGGAGCCAAAGAGACCCAGTACTTC
CDR3: CASSSRLAGAKETQYF

size: NA
V: TRBV2
J: TRBJ2-1
D: NA
DNA: TGTGCCATCCGTCACAATGAGCAGTTCTTC
CDR3: CAIRHNEQFF